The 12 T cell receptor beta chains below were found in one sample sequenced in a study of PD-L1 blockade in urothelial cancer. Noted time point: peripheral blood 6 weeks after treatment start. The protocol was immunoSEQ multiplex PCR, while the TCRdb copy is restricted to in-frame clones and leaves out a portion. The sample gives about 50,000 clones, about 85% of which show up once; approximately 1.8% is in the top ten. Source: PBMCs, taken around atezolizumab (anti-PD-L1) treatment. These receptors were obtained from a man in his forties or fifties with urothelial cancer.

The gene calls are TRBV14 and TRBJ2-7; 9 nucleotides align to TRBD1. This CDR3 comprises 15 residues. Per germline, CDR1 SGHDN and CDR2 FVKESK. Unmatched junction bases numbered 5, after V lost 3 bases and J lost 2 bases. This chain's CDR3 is CASSHGQGSPYEQYF. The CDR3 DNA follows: TGTGCCAGCAGCCACGGACAGGGGTCCCCCTACGAGCAGTACTTC. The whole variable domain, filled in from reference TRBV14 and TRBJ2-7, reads EAGVTQFPSHSVIEKGQTVTLRCDPISGHDNLYWYRRVMGKEIKFLLHFVKESKQDESGMPNNRFLAERTGGTYSTLKVQPAELEDSGVYFCASSHGQGSPYEQYFGPGTRLTVT.

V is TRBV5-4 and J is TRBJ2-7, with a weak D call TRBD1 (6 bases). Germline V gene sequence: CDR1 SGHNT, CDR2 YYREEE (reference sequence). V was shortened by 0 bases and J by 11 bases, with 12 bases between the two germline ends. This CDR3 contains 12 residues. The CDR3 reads CASSLAPSGEYF. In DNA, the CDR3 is TGTGCCAGCAGCTTGGCCCCCTCAGGGGAGTACTTC.

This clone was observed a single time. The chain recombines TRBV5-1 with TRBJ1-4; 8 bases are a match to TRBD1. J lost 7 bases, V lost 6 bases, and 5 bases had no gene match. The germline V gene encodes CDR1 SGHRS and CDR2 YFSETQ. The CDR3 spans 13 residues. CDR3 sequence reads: CASKTGDGEKLFF. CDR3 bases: TGCGCCAGCAAGACAGGGGATGGTGAAAAACTGTTTTTT.

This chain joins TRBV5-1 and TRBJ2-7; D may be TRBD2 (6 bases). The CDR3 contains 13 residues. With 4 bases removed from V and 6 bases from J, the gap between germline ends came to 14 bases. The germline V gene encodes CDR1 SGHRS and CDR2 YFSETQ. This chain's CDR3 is CASSPGSGGEQYF. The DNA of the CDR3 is TGCGCCAGCAGCCCCGGGTCCGGGGGCGAGCAGTACTTC.

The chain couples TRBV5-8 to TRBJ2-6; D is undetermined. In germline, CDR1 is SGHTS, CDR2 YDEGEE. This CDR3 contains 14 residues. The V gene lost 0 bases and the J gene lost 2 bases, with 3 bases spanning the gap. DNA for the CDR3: TGTGCCAGCAGCTTGGGGCCTGGGGCCAACGTCCTGACTTTC. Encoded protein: CASSLGPGANVLTF.

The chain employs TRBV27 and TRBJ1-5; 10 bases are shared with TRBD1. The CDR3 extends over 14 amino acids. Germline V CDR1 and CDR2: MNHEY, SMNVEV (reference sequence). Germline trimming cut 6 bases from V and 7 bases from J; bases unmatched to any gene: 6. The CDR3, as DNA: TGTGCCAGCAGCGTCGACAGGGGGCAACAGCCCCAGCATTTT. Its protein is CASSVDRGQQPQHF.

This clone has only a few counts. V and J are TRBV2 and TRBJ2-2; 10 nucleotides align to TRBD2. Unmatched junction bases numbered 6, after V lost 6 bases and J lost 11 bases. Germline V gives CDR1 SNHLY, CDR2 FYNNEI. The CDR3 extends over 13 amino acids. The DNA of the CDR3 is TGTGCCAGCAGCCAGCGGGGGGGCGGTGAGCTGTTTTTT. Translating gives CASSQRGGGELFF.

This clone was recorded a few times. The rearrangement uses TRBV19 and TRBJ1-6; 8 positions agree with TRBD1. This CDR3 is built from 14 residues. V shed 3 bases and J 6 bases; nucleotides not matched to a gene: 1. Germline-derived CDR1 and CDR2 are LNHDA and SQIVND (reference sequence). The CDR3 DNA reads TGTGCCAGTAGTATGGGGACAGGTAATTCACCCCTCCACTTT. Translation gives CASSMGTGNSPLHF.

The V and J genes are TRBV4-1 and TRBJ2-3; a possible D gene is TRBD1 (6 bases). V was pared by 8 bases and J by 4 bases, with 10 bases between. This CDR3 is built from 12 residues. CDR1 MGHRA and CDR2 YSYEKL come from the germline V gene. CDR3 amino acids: CASSTGADTQYF. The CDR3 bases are TGCGCCAGCTCGACAGGTGCAGATACGCAGTATTTT.

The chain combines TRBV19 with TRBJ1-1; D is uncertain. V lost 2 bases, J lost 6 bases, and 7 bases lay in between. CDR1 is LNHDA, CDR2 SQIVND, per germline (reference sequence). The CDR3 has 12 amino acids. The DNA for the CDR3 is TGTGCCAGTAGTATATCCGGGGCTGAAGCTTTCTTT. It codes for CASSISGAEAFF. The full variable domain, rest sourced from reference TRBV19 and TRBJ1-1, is DGGITQSPKYLFRKEGQNVTLSCEQNLNHDAMYWYRQDPGQGLRLIYYSQIVNDFQKGDIAEGYSVSREKKESFPLTVTSAQKNPTAFYLCASSISGAEAFFGQGTRLTVV.

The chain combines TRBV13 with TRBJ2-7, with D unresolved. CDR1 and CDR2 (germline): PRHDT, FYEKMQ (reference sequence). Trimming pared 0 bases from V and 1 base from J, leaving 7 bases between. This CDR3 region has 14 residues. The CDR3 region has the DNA TGTGCCAGCAGCTTAGGGGGCCGGTCCTACGAGCAGTACTTC. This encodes CASSLGGRSYEQYF.

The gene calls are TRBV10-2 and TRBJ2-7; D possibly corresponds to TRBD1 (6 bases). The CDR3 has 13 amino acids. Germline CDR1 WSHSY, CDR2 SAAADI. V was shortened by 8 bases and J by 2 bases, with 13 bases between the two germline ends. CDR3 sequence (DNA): TGCGCCAGCCGAGTGGACAGCCCCTACGAGCAGTACTTC. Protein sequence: CASRVDSPYEQYF.